This TCR beta chain came from a study of cytomegalovirus exposure and HLA in healthy donors. This CDR3 spans 14 amino acids. From germline, CDR1 is SGHRS and CDR2 YFSETQ. The ends lost 1 base at V and 4 bases at J; junction bases unmatched: 3. Study-wide results and caveats: A later analysis showed TCR association rates differing by HLA locus, peaking at DRB1 and lowest at HLA-C. An analysis that was carried out later associated some 17,000 TCR beta sequences with HLA alleles at 0.05 false discovery rate. Based on reports, TCR beta sequences accurately predicted HLA-A and HLA-B alleles for most subjects.

A note on this clone: The antigen is unknown.

The PCR employed 60 Vbeta primers together with 13 Jbeta primers. Generated by immunoSEQ multiplex PCR, the TCRdb table keeps only in-frame clones and is missing some. The sample shows 80,000 to 95,000 clones, 55% to 65% of them seen only once. This receptor was obtained from a human donor in good health. The sample comprised PBMCs. This chain uses TRBV5-1 with TRBJ1-1; 8 bases are a match to TRBD1. In DNA form, the CDR3 reads TGCGCCAGCAGCTTGCAGGGGGCGCCCACTGAAGCTTTCTTT. Its protein product is CASSLQGAPTEAFF.